These 20 T cell receptor beta chains came from one sample sequenced in a study of blood T cell repertoires in COVID-19. Only in-frame clones appear in the TCRdb table, and some are missing; sequencing was by immunoSEQ multiplex PCR. The repertoire consists of 180,000 or so clones, with roughly 79% occurring once and the leading ten covering 9.5% to 12%. The sequenced material came from peripheral blood. Every receptor here comes from a woman aged 40 to 50 with COVID-19, enrolled during active disease.

In DNA, the CDR3 is TGCGCCAGCAGCTTGGAGTGGCCCCAGGGTTCTCGTAAATATGGCTACACCTTC. It is translated as CASSLEWPQGSRKYGYTF. This rearrangement joins TRBV5-1 to TRBJ1-2; tentatively, D is TRBD1 (5 bases). V was cut by 0 bases and J by 5 bases, with 23 bases left in between. The length of the CDR3 is 18 residues. The germline gives CDR1 SGHRS, CDR2 YFSETQ.

This clone was picked up one time. The chain uses TRBV28 and TRBJ2-5, with D tentatively TRBD2 (5 bases). CDR1 is MDHEN and CDR2 is SYDVKM in the germline V gene. This CDR3 region has 15 residues. The V gene lost 5 bases and the J gene lost 1 base, with 14 bases spanning the gap. CDR3 sequence: CASSGGGGGQETQYF. CDR3 nucleotide sequence: TGTGCCAGCAGTGGAGGTGGTGGAGGCCAAGAGACCCAGTACTTC.

This chain uses TRBV9 with TRBJ2-1; D perhaps matches TRBD2 (6 bases). V gave up 0 bases and J gave up 9 bases, with 19 bases separating them. The CDR3 has 16 residues. Looked up from germline, CDR1 is SGDLS and CDR2 is YYNGEE. CDR3 residues: CASSVGGVEVQGEQFF. CDR3 bases: TGTGCCAGCAGCGTAGGCGGGGTGGAAGTTCAGGGTGAGCAGTTCTTC.

The chain joins TRBV7-9 to TRBJ1-2; TRBD1 matches at 7 bases. This CDR3 contains 14 residues. Per germline, CDR1 SEHNR and CDR2 FQNEAQ (reference sequence). With V trimmed by 3 bases and J by 5 bases, 6 bases remained unmatched. The CDR3: CASSLSRDRYGYTF. The CDR3 region has the DNA TGTGCCAGCAGCTTGTCTAGGGACAGATATGGCTACACCTTC.

V is TRBV18 and J is TRBJ1-2; 8 bases fit TRBD1. This CDR3 is 15 amino acids long. The V segment lost 2 bases and the J segment 7 bases; nucleotides outside the gene matches: 9. CDR1 is KGHSH, CDR2 LQKENI, per germline. CDR3 amino acids: CASSPSKAGGFGYTF. The CDR3 bases are TGTGCCAGCTCACCATCAAAGGCAGGGGGCTTTGGCTACACCTTC.

This clone came up a few times. This chain joins TRBV19 and TRBJ1-3; D is unresolved. Germline CDR1 reads LNHDA; CDR2 reads SQIVND (reference sequence). Trimming stripped 2 bases from V and 2 bases from J, with 10 bases between. The CDR3 sequence is 15 residues long. The CDR3 protein is CASSISATAGNTIYF. CDR3 nucleotide sequence: TGTGCCAGTAGTATATCGGCGACTGCTGGAAACACCATATATTTT.

J is TRBJ1-3 and V is TRBV3-1 (or the pseudogene TRBV3-2); D is ambiguous. Per the germline V gene, CDR1 is LGHDT and CDR2 is YNNKEL (reference sequence). There are 12 residues in the CDR3. V dropped 8 bases and J dropped 0 bases, with 5 bases sitting between them. The CDR3: CASHSSGNTIYF. In DNA form, the CDR3 reads TGTGCCAGCCACAGCTCTGGAAACACCATATATTTT.

The rearrangement joins TRBV30 to TRBJ1-2; 7 nucleotides line up with TRBD1. CDR3 length: 12 residues. Trimming took 4 bases from V and 8 from J; bases not matched to a gene: 7. CDR1 is GTSNPN, CDR2 SVGIG, per germline (reference sequence). The CDR3 DNA sequence: TGTGCCTGGAACAACCAGGGGGAAGGCTACACCTTC. This encodes CAWNNQGEGYTF.

Only one count was recorded for this clone. This chain connects TRBV14 to TRBJ1-3; no definite D call. The CDR3 has 15 amino acids. Trimming shortened V by 0 bases and J by 0 bases, and 6 bases separated the two germline ends. Germline V lookup: CDR1 SGHDN, CDR2 FVKESK. DNA for the CDR3: TGTGCCAGCAGCCAAGATCAGCGCTCTGGAAACACCATATATTTT. This translates into CASSQDQRSGNTIYF.

The rearrangement joins TRBV27 to TRBJ2-7, with 8 positions matching TRBD2. Germline CDR1 and CDR2: MNHEY and SMNVEV (reference sequence). The CDR3 runs to 16 residues. After removal of 3 bases from V and 0 bases from J, the junction contained 7 bases not matched to a gene. CDR3 residues: CASSLEGGRPSYEQYF. CDR3 nucleotide sequence: TGTGCCAGCAGTTTGGAGGGCGGGAGGCCCTCCTACGAGCAGTACTTC.

The rearrangement links TRBV3-1 (or the pseudogene TRBV3-2) to TRBJ2-2, with D possibly matching TRBD1 (6 bases). The CDR3 extends over 14 amino acids. V lost 3 bases, J lost 7 bases, and 12 bases lay in between. CDR1 is LGHDT and CDR2 is YNNKEL in the germline V gene (reference sequence). The CDR3 region is CASSQAQGIGELFF. The CDR3, as DNA: TGTGCCAGCAGCCAGGCCCAGGGGATCGGGGAGCTGTTTTTT.

This clone was recorded only once. The rearrangement joins TRBV24-1 to TRBJ2-3; 14 nucleotides align to TRBD2. The trim removed 5 bases at V and 6 bases at J, leaving 6 bases unmatched. Germline CDR1 and CDR2: KGHDR and SFDVKD. The CDR3 is 16 residues long. As DNA, the CDR3 is TGTGCCACCAGTGGACTAGCGGGAGGGCCCTCGGATACGCAGTATTTT. Its translation: CATSGLAGGPSDTQYF.

V gene TRBV18 combines with J gene TRBJ1-3; tentatively, D is TRBD1 (6 bases). CDR1 KGHSH and CDR2 LQKENI come from the germline V gene. There are 15 residues in the CDR3. V lost 5 bases and J lost 0, with 11 bases in between. The CDR3: CASSSTGLSGNTIYF. Written as DNA, the CDR3 is TGTGCCAGCTCATCGACAGGTCTCTCTGGAAACACCATATATTTT.

The gene calls are TRBV28 and TRBJ2-1; tentative D call: TRBD2 (5 bases). The germline gives CDR1 MDHEN, CDR2 SYDVKM. V gave up 8 bases and J gave up 1 base, with 9 bases separating them. The CDR3 consists of 13 residues. In DNA, the CDR3 is TGTGCCAGCGGGAGAGGATCCTACAATGAGCAGTTCTTC. Its translation is CASGRGSYNEQFF.

The J gene is TRBJ2-1, the V gene TRBV5-1; 7 nucleotides agree with TRBD1. Germline CDR1 is SGHRS and CDR2 is YFSETQ. The CDR3 runs 17 residues. J lost 0 bases, V lost 6 bases, and 12 bases had no gene match. DNA of the CDR3: TGCGCCAGCACCTCTAAGGGGGCTGGGAGCTCCTACAATGAGCAGTTCTTC. This encodes CASTSKGAGSSYNEQFF. Full variable domain (missing parts from reference TRBV5-1 and TRBJ2-1): KAGVTQTPRYLIKTRGQQVTLSCSPISGHRSVSWYQQTPGQGLQFLFEYFSETQRNKGNFPGRFSGRQFSNSRSEMNVSTLELGDSALYLCASTSKGAGSSYNEQFFGPGTRLTVL.

The J gene is TRBJ2-2, the V gene TRBV5-1, with a weak D call TRBD2 (6 bases). The CDR3 covers 16 residues. CDR1 and CDR2 (germline): SGHRS, YFSETQ. The V and J ends lost 0 bases and 1 base respectively, with 10 bases between them. The CDR3 region is CASSLAVGGNTGELFF. The CDR3 nucleotides are TGCGCCAGCAGCTTGGCAGTGGGAGGGAACACCGGGGAGCTGTTTTTT.

This chain joins TRBV5-1 and TRBJ1-1; D is perhaps TRBD1 (5 bases). V lost 0 bases, J lost 9 bases, and 9 bases lay in between. CDR3 length: 12 amino acids. Germline values: CDR1 SGHRS, CDR2 YFSETQ. CDR3 bases: TGCGCCAGCAGCTTGGAAACAGGAAAAGCTTTCTTT. Its protein product is CASSLETGKAFF.

This chain connects TRBV10-3 to TRBJ2-1; maybe TRBD1 (5 bases). The germline CDR1 and CDR2 sequences are ENHRY and SYGVKD. This CDR3 has 13 amino acids. The ends were cut back, 8 bases at V and 5 bases at J, with 13 bases in the middle. This CDR3 reads CAIQGADHNEQFF. The CDR3 bases are TGTGCCATCCAAGGGGCAGATCACAATGAGCAGTTCTTC.

This chain joins TRBV28 and TRBJ1-6; D gene uncertain. Germline V CDR1 and CDR2: MDHEN, SYDVKM. This CDR3 contains 12 residues. The V and J ends lost 2 bases and 9 bases respectively, with 5 bases between them. In DNA, the CDR3 is TGTGCCAGCAGTTTACTTAGTTCACCCCTCCACTTT. This codes for CASSLLSSPLHF.

This chain connects TRBV4-1 to TRBJ1-1; TRBD1 aligns across 9 bases. With V trimmed by 1 base and J by 12 bases, 9 bases remained unmatched. The CDR3 loop spans 14 amino acids. Germline CDR1 MGHRA, CDR2 YSYEKL. CDR3 sequence (DNA): TGCGCCAGCAGCCAAGCGGAGGGACAGGGAGGACCTTTCTTT. Encoded protein: CASSQAEGQGGPFF.